The present TCR beta chain was sequenced within a study of cytomegalovirus exposure and HLA in healthy donors. Findings and limits, study-wide: Analysis performed later found roughly 17,000 TCR beta sequences associated with HLA alleles at 0.05 false discovery rate. Cytomegalovirus association was assigned to 150 to 200 TCR beta chains. Analyzed later, most CMV-associated TCR beta chains appeared HLA-restricted.

Concerning this clone: Its antigen is still unknown.

Donors showed nominal health when sampled, although they likely had unrecorded immune exposures. V was clipped by 4 bases and J by 6 bases; unmatched bases: 9. This CDR3 region has 16 residues. Germline lookup yields CDR1 SGHRS and CDR2 YFSETQ. Researchers ran the PCR with 60 Vbeta and 13 Jbeta primers. Sequencing used immunoSEQ multiplex PCR; TCRdb keeps in-frame clones, though not all of them. The profile covers approximately 180,000 clones, with 60% to 85% appearing a single time and over 2.5% taken by the ten largest. Material: PBMCs. This sequence joins TRBV5-1 and TRBJ2-2; TRBD1 agrees at 10 bases. The clonotype was recovered from a male donor in good health and CMV-seronegative. This chain's CDR3 is CASSSRRQGAAGELFF. The CDR3 nucleotides read TGCGCCAGCAGCAGCAGGCGACAGGGGGCGGCCGGGGAGCTGTTTTTT. Full variable domain (remainder filled in from reference TRBV5-1 and TRBJ2-2): KAGVTQTPRYLIKTRGQQVTLSCSPISGHRSVSWYQQTPGQGLQFLFEYFSETQRNKGNFPGRFSGRQFSNSRSEMNVSTLELGDSALYLCASSSRRQGAAGELFFGEGSRLTVL.